The 19 T cell receptor beta chains below all came from one sample that was sequenced in a study of early T cells in non-severe SARS-CoV-2 infection. TCRdb called the 5' RACE reads again in MiXCR, with one record for every CDR3 protein. This table has roughly 58,000 distinct CDR3 sequences, around 12% appearing once. Sequenced sample: whole blood. All receptors derive from an adult who was a healthcare worker with PCR-confirmed SARS-CoV-2 infection or an uninfected control (not recorded which).

This clonotype was found a few times. V and J are TRBV19 and TRBJ2-3; D remains ambiguous. Germline V gene sequence: CDR1 LNHDA, CDR2 SQIVND (reference sequence). This CDR3 contains 14 residues. V lost 0 bases to trimming and J lost 14 bases, with 18 bases between them. The CDR3 region has the DNA TGTGCCAGTAGTATAGAATTTGCGCACCCCCGGACGTATTTT. This gives the protein CASSIEFAHPRTYF. The variable domain in full, completed from reference TRBV19 and TRBJ2-3, reads DGGITQSPKYLFRKEGQNVTLSCEQNLNHDAMYWYRQDPGQGLRLIYYSQIVNDFQKGDIAEGYSVSREKKESFPLTVTSAQKNPTAFYLCASSIEFAHPRTYFGPGTRLTVL.

This clonotype was counted at least ten times. CDR3 in amino acids: CASDGGGGETQYF. The CDR3 region has the DNA TGTGCTAGTGATGGGGGAGGAGGAGAGACCCAGTACTTC. The V and J genes are TRBV12-5 and TRBJ2-5, with a tentative D call TRBD2 (6 bases). Germline CDR1 is LGHNT and CDR2 is FRNRAP. Trimming pared 7 bases from V and 4 bases from J, leaving 13 bases between. This CDR3 has 13 amino acids.

V and J are TRBV7-2 and TRBJ2-7; TRBD1 is a possible D gene (6 bases). V lost 1 base, J lost 4 bases, and 23 bases lay in between. This CDR3 contains 18 residues. CDR1 and CDR2 from the germline V gene are SGHTA and FQGNSA. As DNA, the CDR3 is TGTGCCAGCAGCTTAGAGTTGGGGGCCAGGGTCCTAAATTACGAGCAGTACTTC. Protein product: CASSLELGARVLNYEQYF. Using reference TRBV7-2 and TRBJ2-7 for the parts outside the CDR3, the full variable domain is GAGVSQSPSNKVTEKGKDVELRCDPISGHTALYWYRQSLGQGLEFLIYFQGNSAPDKSGLPSDRFSAERTGGSVSTLTIQRTQQEDSAVYLCASSLELGARVLNYEQYFGPGTRLTVT.

J is TRBJ2-7 and V is TRBV7-2; D is perhaps TRBD2 (7 bases). V dropped 5 bases and J dropped 7 bases, with 21 bases sitting between them. CDR1 and CDR2 from the germline V gene are SGHTA and FQGNSA. CDR3 length equals 15 residues. The CDR3 here is CASSQLGRGAVEQYF. The DNA of the CDR3 is TGTGCCAGCAGCCAACTAGGACGGGGGGCAGTAGAGCAGTACTTC.

This clonotype was seen ten or more times. The rearrangement links TRBV6-6 to TRBJ2-3; 10 nucleotides agree with TRBD1. Germline CDR1 is MNHNY and CDR2 is SVGAGI (reference sequence). This CDR3 region has 16 residues. V lost 6 bases to trimming and J lost 3 bases; unmatched junction nucleotides: 9. The CDR3 DNA follows: TGTGCCAGCAGATTTCCGGGACAGGGGTTGACAGATACGCAGTATTTT. Its protein is CASRFPGQGLTDTQYF.

The chain couples TRBV9 to TRBJ2-1; D remains unclear. The CDR3 is 12 amino acids. Trimming shortened V by 3 bases and J by 7 bases, and 8 bases separated the two germline ends. Germline CDR1 reads SGDLS; CDR2 reads YYNGEE. CDR3 sequence: CASSAAENEQFF. Written as DNA, the CDR3 is TGTGCCAGCAGCGCCGCTGAAAATGAGCAGTTCTTC.

This clonotype occurred many times. The chain couples TRBV5-6 to TRBJ2-1, with 7 bases identical to TRBD2. Germline CDR1 reads SGHDT; CDR2 reads YYEEEE. V lost 0 bases to trimming and J lost 3 bases; unmatched junction nucleotides: 3. This CDR3 is 15 amino acids long. CDR3: CASSLGGGYYNEQFF. The DNA for the CDR3 is TGTGCCAGCAGCTTGGGCGGGGGATACTACAATGAGCAGTTCTTC.

The V gene is TRBV3-1, the J gene TRBJ2-3; 8 bases are shared with TRBD2. The CDR3 sequence is 14 residues long. The germline CDR1 and CDR2 sequences are LGHDT and YNNKEL (reference sequence). V shed 2 bases and J 7 bases; nucleotides not matched to a gene: 5. The CDR3 DNA is TGTGCCAGCAGCCAAACAGCGGGGGTTAATACGCAGTATTTT. Protein: CASSQTAGVNTQYF.

This chain uses TRBV29-1 with TRBJ1-2; D call uncertain. V dropped 8 bases and J dropped 5 bases, with 12 bases sitting between them. Germline CDR1 reads SQVTM; CDR2 reads ANQGSEA. The CDR3 runs to 11 residues. CDR3 coding DNA: TGCAGCCCGACTCGAGAGTATGGCTACACCTTC. Its protein product is CSPTREYGYTF.

This sequence joins TRBV29-1 and TRBJ2-7; D possibly corresponds to TRBD1 (8 bases). V was pared by 4 bases and J by 6 bases, with 16 bases between. This CDR3 is built from 13 residues. CDR1 is SQVTM and CDR2 is ANQGSEA in the germline V gene. CDR3 residues: CSVGGGQEREQYF. CDR3 coding DNA: TGCAGCGTTGGGGGGGGACAGGAACGCGAGCAGTACTTC.

This clonotype was seen at least ten times. The chain couples TRBV12-3 or TRBV12-4 to TRBJ1-2; D possibly corresponds to TRBD1 (5 bases). The ends were cut back, 3 bases at V and 7 bases at J, with 21 bases in the middle. The CDR3 has 16 residues. CDR3 sequence reads: CASSLGRHPLSPGYTF. The DNA of the CDR3 is TGTGCCAGCAGTTTGGGACGTCACCCACTATCTCCTGGCTACACCTTC.

This clonotype turned up a few times. The chain joins TRBV6-6 to TRBJ1-4, with a possible D match to TRBD1 (5 bases). Germline V CDR1 and CDR2: MNHNY, SVGAGI (reference sequence). CDR3 length equals 16 residues. V was clipped by 2 bases and J by 5 bases, with 15 bases between them. The CDR3 DNA sequence: TGTGCCAGCAGTTACCCGTACAGGAACCCGAATGAAAAACTGTTTTTT. As protein: CASSYPYRNPNEKLFF.

V and J are TRBV18 and TRBJ1-1; maybe TRBD1 (6 bases). This CDR3 has 14 amino acids. Trimming took 2 bases from V and 4 from J, leaving 11 bases between them. Germline V CDR1 and CDR2: KGHSH, LQKENI. The CDR3 DNA is TGTGCCAGCTCACCAAGAGGGGGTGGCACTGAAGCTTTCTTT. Translated: CASSPRGGGTEAFF.

This clonotype was seen at least ten times. This chain joins TRBV7-8 and TRBJ2-1, with D hard to call. Germline V gene sequence: CDR1 SGHVS, CDR2 FQNEAQ. V was pared by 6 bases and J by 8 bases, with 14 bases between. This CDR3 contains 13 residues. CDR3 bases: TGTGCCAGCAGTCCACCACTTAGGCATGAGCAGTTCTTC. As protein: CASSPPLRHEQFF.

V usage is TRBV7-9 and J usage is TRBJ2-1, with TRBD2 matching 10 bases. Per the germline V gene, CDR1 is SEHNR and CDR2 is FQNEAQ (reference sequence). Losses at the gene ends were 5 bases for V and 3 bases for J; bases not matched to a gene: 7. This CDR3 spans 16 amino acids. For the CDR3, the DNA is TGTGCCAGCAGCGCCGCTAGCGGGGGCCGCTACAATGAGCAGTTCTTC. Encoded protein: CASSAASGGRYNEQFF.

The chain combines TRBV12-5 with TRBJ2-5; TRBD1 might be the D (6 bases). The CDR3 has 15 residues. With 7 bases removed from V and 5 bases from J, the gap between germline ends came to 20 bases. CDR1 and CDR2 from the germline V gene are LGHNT and FRNRAP. The CDR3, as DNA: TGTGCTAGTGTGGTTGGGGTAGAGGGGGTCGAGACCCAGTACTTC. Its protein is CASVVGVEGVETQYF.

This clonotype was seen ten or more times. This rearrangement joins TRBV20-1 to TRBJ2-1, with 10 bases that match TRBD2. The length of the CDR3 is 12 residues. Germline V lookup: CDR1 DFQATT, CDR2 SNEGSKA (reference sequence). The CDR3 loop reads CRALAGGNEQFF. The CDR3 DNA reads as TGCAGGGCCTTAGCGGGGGGAAATGAGCAGTTCTTC.

This clonotype was picked up many times. This chain uses TRBV20-1 with TRBJ2-5; 12 bases are shared with TRBD2. V trimming: 6 bases; J trimming: 0 bases; junction bases outside the gene matches: 8. CDR1 DFQATT and CDR2 SNEGSKA come from the germline V gene (reference sequence). The CDR3 sequence is 16 residues long. The CDR3 nucleotides are TGCAGTGCGTTGAGCAGACTAGCGGGGGACCAAGAGACCCAGTACTTC. This gives the protein CSALSRLAGDQETQYF.

The chain links TRBV12-3 or TRBV12-4 to TRBJ2-5, with TRBD1 matching over 8 bases. Trimming took 5 bases from V and 4 from J; bases not matched to a gene: 6. The CDR3 covers 14 residues. CDR3 region: CASSAPGGRETQYF. CDR3 nucleotide sequence: TGTGCCAGCAGTGCCCCAGGGGGCAGAGAGACCCAGTACTTC.